This paragraph covers one T cell receptor (beta chain) sequence. Antigen: not known. Each sample came from a Caucasian adult donor living in Nashville, Tennessee. Replicate PCRs run on sorted subsets employed 200 ng DNA, tens of thousands of T cell genomes. Sequenced by immunoSEQ multiplex PCR; TCRdb stores in-frame clones only, minus some. This table holds more than 400,000 clones, less than 96% found once. The data were taken from a study of shared clonotypes between healthy human individuals. Regarding the study as a whole: It was observed that about 5% of naive CD4 clonotypes were shared across several donors.

CDR3 size: 17 residues. The V gene end was trimmed by 2 bases and the J gene end by 2 bases; junction bases not matched to a gene: 9. Germline V lookup: CDR1 LNHDA, CDR2 SQIVND (reference sequence). The chain links TRBV19 to TRBJ1-3; 7 nucleotides match TRBD1. The sample comprised naive CD4+ T cells sorted from blood. The sample's subset: CD45RA+ positively selected. This TCR derives from a woman aged 30 to 39 in good health. The CDR3 loop is CASSIPRDRPAGNTIYF. DNA for the CDR3: TGTGCCAGTAGTATACCCCGGGACAGACCAGCTGGAAACACCATATATTTT.